This T cell receptor beta chain came from a study of human T cells and chemical hapten exposure. Time point defined: patch test 2, 6 weeks after DPC sensitization. The treatment: therapeutic diphenylcyclopropenone sensitization with weekly scalp DPC. This clonotype was seen many times. The V gene lost 1 base and the J gene lost 0 bases, with 3 bases spanning the gap. The CDR3 contains 13 residues. Germline lookup yields CDR1 SNHLY and CDR2 FYNNEI. The library put unique molecular identifiers onto individual cDNA molecules. TCRdb redid the calling of the RACE reads with MiXCR, one entry per CDR3 protein. Of hundreds of thousands of distinct CDR3 sequences in the sample, about 6% are singletons; the top ten hold 4.5% to 6%.

V and J are TRBV2 and TRBJ1-1; D is ambiguous. The sample was whole blood, taken in connection with sensitization to the hapten diphenylcyclopropenone (DPC). The TCR sequence derives from a woman in her late teens or twenties with alopecia areata. Some clones in this sample may be carry-over from other donors' samples. The CDR3 spells CASSEDLNTEAFF. CDR3 bases: TGTGCCAGCAGTGAAGATCTGAACACTGAAGCTTTCTTT.